A selection of T cell receptor beta chains follows, all from one sample in a study of CD8+ T cells in alopecia areata. Sequencing used immunoSEQ multiplex PCR; TCRdb keeps in-frame clones, though not all of them. The repertoire holds 160,000 or so clones, with around half as singletons. The sample in question was CD8+ T cells sorted from blood, obtained at week 0. Receptor source: a human donor with alopecia areata. Both conserved end residues are part of each CDR3. The D gene is left open where the match is weak. Only part of the rows carry a size: once, few, many, or a class if the clone is expanded.

D gene,clone size,J gene,CDR3 length,V gene,CDR3 protein,CDR3 DNA
-,few,TRBJ2-7,11,TRBV27,CASSLGHEQYF,TGTGCCAGCAGTTTAGGTCACGAGCAGTACTTC
-,few,TRBJ2-1,13,TRBV7-2,CASSPRLLNEQFF,TGTGCCAGCAGCCCTAGGTTGTTGAATGAGCAGTTCTTC
-,-,TRBJ1-2,11,TRBV29-1,CSVTGTEGYTF,TGCAGCGTTACCGGGACGGAAGGCTACACCTTC
-,few,TRBJ2-7,14,TRBV19,CASSIGRLNYEQYF,TGTGCCAGTAGTATCGGCAGATTAAATTACGAGCAGTACTTC
-,-,TRBJ2-7,12,TRBV5-6,CASSVSAYEQYF,TGTGCCAGCAGTGTCAGTGCCTACGAGCAGTACTTC
TRBD1,few,TRBJ1-1,14,TRBV29-1,CSVDATGLHTEAFF,TGCAGCGTTGACGCGACAGGGTTGCACACTGAAGCTTTCTTT
-,few,TRBJ2-7,16,TRBV7-2,CASSLAGRQGGYEQYF,TGTGCCAGCAGCTTAGCTGGGCGGCAGGGGGGGTACGAGCAGTACTTC
TRBD2,few,TRBJ2-7,12,TRBV19,CATSGDSYEQYF,TGTGCTACTAGCGGGGACTCCTACGAGCAGTACTTC
-,-,TRBJ1-1,18,TRBV5-6,CASSYGRDGRGHGTEAFF,TGTGCCAGCAGCTACGGGCGCGACGGCCGGGGGCATGGCACTGAAGCTTTCTTT
-,-,TRBJ2-1,15,TRBV29-1,CSAVDPESSYNEQFF,TGCAGCGCAGTCGACCCGGAAAGCTCCTACAATGAGCAGTTCTTC
-,-,TRBJ2-2,15,TRBV7-2,CASSLDGGNTGELFF,TGTGCCAGCAGCTTAGATGGGGGGAACACCGGGGAGCTGTTTTTT
TRBD2,-,TRBJ2-5,15,TRBV29-1,CSVDYSGLAEETQYF,TGCAGCGTTGATTATAGCGGACTAGCGGAAGAGACCCAGTACTTC
-,-,TRBJ1-2,15,TRBV30,CAWSLGQGLFYGYTF,TGTGCCTGGAGTCTCGGCCAGGGCCTTTTCTATGGCTACACCTTC
TRBD1,-,TRBJ1-1,12,TRBV29-1,CSAVFGDRVAFF,TGCAGCGCAGTTTTCGGGGACAGGGTGGCTTTCTTT
TRBD1,few,TRBJ2-7,14,TRBV9,CASSVEGGIYEQYF,TGTGCCAGCAGCGTAGAAGGGGGCATCTACGAGCAGTACTTC
-,-,TRBJ2-7,14,TRBV15,CATSREEGTDEQYF,TGTGCCACCAGCAGAGAGGAGGGAACAGACGAGCAGTACTTC
-,-,TRBJ2-7,15,TRBV6-6,CASTYRVGKSYEQYF,TGTGCCAGCACCTATAGGGTCGGAAAATCCTACGAGCAGTACTTC
-,-,TRBJ2-5,15,TRBV12-5,CASGLARDGQETQYF,TGTGCTAGTGGTTTGGCCCGGGACGGACAAGAGACCCAGTACTTC
-,-,TRBJ2-7,14,TRBV29-1,CSVLSTTATYEQYF,TGCAGCGTTCTCTCAACGACAGCCACCTACGAGCAGTACTTC
-,few,TRBJ2-7,12,TRBV29-1,CSVRGDSYEQYF,TGCAGCGTTCGGGGTGACTCCTACGAGCAGTACTTC
-,few,TRBJ2-1,15,TRBV2,CASSELGLTYNEQFF,TGTGCCAGCAGTGAACTAGGTCTGACCTACAATGAGCAGTTCTTC
-,-,TRBJ1-1,13,TRBV5-6,CASSTSGQTEAFF,TGTGCCAGCAGCACCTCGGGACAAACTGAAGCTTTCTTT